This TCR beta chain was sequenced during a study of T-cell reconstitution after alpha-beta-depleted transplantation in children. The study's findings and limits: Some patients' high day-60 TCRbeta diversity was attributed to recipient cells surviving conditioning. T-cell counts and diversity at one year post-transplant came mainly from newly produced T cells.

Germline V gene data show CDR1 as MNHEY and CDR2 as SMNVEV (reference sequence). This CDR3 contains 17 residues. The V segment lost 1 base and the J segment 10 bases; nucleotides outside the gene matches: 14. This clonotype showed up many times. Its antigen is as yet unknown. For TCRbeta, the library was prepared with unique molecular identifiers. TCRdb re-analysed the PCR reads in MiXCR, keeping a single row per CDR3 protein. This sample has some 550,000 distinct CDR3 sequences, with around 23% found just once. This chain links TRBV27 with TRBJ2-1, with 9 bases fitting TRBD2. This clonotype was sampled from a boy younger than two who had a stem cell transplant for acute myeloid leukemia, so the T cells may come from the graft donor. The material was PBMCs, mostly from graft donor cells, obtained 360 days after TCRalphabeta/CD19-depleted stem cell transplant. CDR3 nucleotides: TGTGCCAGCAGTTTATACTCCCTAGCGGGAAAACAATCGGAGCAGTTCTTC. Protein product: CASSLYSLAGKQSEQFF.